This section outlines one TCR beta chain sequence together with its context. Antigen specificity is unknown. Trimming pared 4 bases from V and 1 base from J, leaving 14 bases between. Germline CDR1 and CDR2: SGHRS and YFSETQ. The CDR3 loop spans 15 amino acids. Via MiXCR, TCRdb re-called the RT-PCR reads, giving one row per CDR3 protein. The sample lists hundreds of thousands of distinct CDR3 sequences, approximately 14% occurring once. The entry originates in a study of response to subunit inactivated influenza vaccine. Findings and limits, study-wide: Each seasonal influenza vaccination, the authors suggested, recruits few new T cells.

Sample: PBMCs from blood, taken approximately 13 days after vaccination. The TCR sequence derives from a man aged 45 to 65 who received an inactivated influenza vaccine. This chain joins TRBV5-1 and TRBJ1-1; D gene unclear. The CDR3 region has the DNA TGCGCCAGCAGCCGGGTCACCGGCGGGAACACTGAAGCTTTCTTT. Translation gives CASSRVTGGNTEAFF. The full variable domain, completed using reference TRBV5-1 and TRBJ1-1, is KAGVTQTPRYLIKTRGQQVTLSCSPISGHRSVSWYQQTPGQGLQFLFEYFSETQRNKGNFPGRFSGRQFSNSRSEMNVSTLELGDSALYLCASSRVTGGNTEAFFGQGTRLTVV.